The 26 T cell receptor beta chains presented below share a single source sample, sequenced in a study of blood T cell repertoires in COVID-19. Measured with immunoSEQ multiplex PCR; TCRdb has only the in-frame clones, and not every one. The sample includes under 200,000 clones, around 90% of them seen just once. The sample comprised peripheral blood. The source is a man aged 35-49 years with active or convalescent COVID-19.

The DNA of the CDR3 is TGTGCCAGCAACCAGAGGAACCAAGAGACCCAGTACTTC. Translating gives CASNQRNQETQYF. The chain couples TRBV12-3 or TRBV12-4 to TRBJ2-5, with D hard to call. This CDR3 has 13 amino acids. Trimming took 7 bases from V and 0 from J, leaving 9 bases between them.

The rearrangement links TRBV28 to TRBJ1-1, with D possibly being TRBD1 (6 bases). The CDR3 sequence is 13 residues long. Trimming pared 5 bases from V and 4 bases from J, leaving 11 bases between. Per the germline V gene, CDR1 is MDHEN and CDR2 is SYDVKM. CDR3: CASSRQGGTEAFF. The CDR3 DNA sequence: TGTGCCAGCAGTCGACAAGGGGGCACTGAAGCTTTCTTT. Complete variable domain (other parts from reference TRBV28 and TRBJ1-1): DVKVTQSSRYLVKRTGEKVFLECVQDMDHENMFWYRQDPGLGLRLIYFSYDVKMKEKGDIPEGYSVSREKKERFSLILESASTNQTSMYLCASSRQGGTEAFFGQGTRLTVV.

V gene TRBV6-1 combines with J gene TRBJ1-5; D might be TRBD1 (5 bases). The CDR3 extends over 15 amino acids. The V end lost 1 base, the J end lost 4 bases, and 11 bases lay between the germline ends. Germline V gene sequence: CDR1 MNHNS, CDR2 SASEGT. CDR3 sequence: CASSEEGLENQPQHF. The CDR3 DNA reads TGTGCCAGCAGTGAAGAGGGGTTGGAAAATCAGCCCCAGCATTTT.

The rearrangement links TRBV24-1 to TRBJ2-1; 10 bases map to TRBD2. Losses at the gene ends were 4 bases for V and 3 bases for J; bases not matched to a gene: 5. Germline assignment: CDR1 KGHDR and CDR2 SFDVKD. This CDR3 contains 16 residues. The chain's CDR3 is CATSEPRTSGYNEQFF. Here the CDR3 DNA reads TGTGCCACCAGTGAACCCCGGACTAGCGGCTACAATGAGCAGTTCTTC.

The chain recombines TRBV3-1 (or the pseudogene TRBV3-2) with TRBJ1-2; the D is unclear. Trimming removed 1 base from V and 8 bases from J, with 11 bases in between. The CDR3 runs to 13 residues. Germline V lookup: CDR1 LGHDT, CDR2 YNNKEL (reference sequence). The CDR3 region has the DNA TGTGCCAGCAGCCAAGGACTTTTCCAGGGCTACACCTTC. Encoded protein: CASSQGLFQGYTF.

The chain recombines TRBV7-2 with TRBJ1-5; 8 nucleotides align to TRBD1. This CDR3 has 14 amino acids. Germline values: CDR1 SGHTA, CDR2 FQGNSA. Losses at the gene ends were 1 base for V and 7 bases for J; bases not matched to a gene: 3. DNA of the CDR3: TGTGCCAGCAGCTTAGAACAGGGGGTCCAGCCCCAGCATTTT. This encodes CASSLEQGVQPQHF.

The rearrangement links TRBV29-1 to TRBJ2-7; TRBD1 is a possible D gene (6 bases). The germline V gene encodes CDR1 SQVTM and CDR2 ANQGSEA. This CDR3 comprises 12 residues. The V and J ends lost 7 bases and 6 bases respectively, with 16 bases between them. CDR3 in amino acids: CSAETGSGEQYF. CDR3 DNA: TGCAGCGCCGAGACAGGATCCGGCGAGCAGTACTTC.

V is TRBV5-1 and J is TRBJ2-4; a weak D match, TRBD1 (6 bases). The CDR3 totals 16 residues. Germline CDR1 is SGHRS and CDR2 is YFSETQ. V was cut by 6 bases and J by 0 bases, with 16 bases left in between. DNA for the CDR3: TGCGCCAGCACCCTAAACTCAGGGGTAGCCAAAAACATTCAGTACTTC. Translation: CASTLNSGVAKNIQYF. The full variable domain, completed using reference TRBV5-1 and TRBJ2-4, is KAGVTQTPRYLIKTRGQQVTLSCSPISGHRSVSWYQQTPGQGLQFLFEYFSETQRNKGNFPGRFSGRQFSNSRSEMNVSTLELGDSALYLCASTLNSGVAKNIQYFGAGTRLSVL.

In this sample, this clone turned up once. The chain couples TRBV19 to TRBJ1-5; D gene uncertain. The CDR3 loop spans 12 amino acids. Germline assignment: CDR1 LNHDA and CDR2 SQIVND (reference sequence). Trimming shortened V by 11 bases and J by 2 bases, and 10 bases separated the two germline ends. CDR3: CASLSGNQPQHF. DNA for the CDR3: TGTGCCTCCCTTTCCGGCAATCAGCCCCAGCATTTT.

This chain links TRBV7-9 with TRBJ1-1, with D possibly being TRBD1 (6 bases). The length of the CDR3 is 15 residues. Germline CDR1 reads SEHNR; CDR2 reads FQNEAQ (reference sequence). Trimming took off 0 bases at V and 4 bases at J, with 12 bases between the two ends. CDR3 bases: TGTGCCAGCAGCTTAGCGTGGGGAGGGGGCACTGAAGCTTTCTTT. It yields the protein CASSLAWGGGTEAFF.

CDR3 protein: CASSEDRVGETQYF. In nucleotides, the CDR3 is TGTGCCAGCAGTGAAGACAGGGTAGGAGAGACCCAGTACTTC. The V call is TRBV6-1, the J call TRBJ2-5; D may be TRBD1 (6 bases). This CDR3 is built from 14 residues. V lost 1 base and J lost 4, with 10 bases in between. Germline V gives CDR1 MNHNS, CDR2 SASEGT.

The chain links TRBV12-3 or TRBV12-4 to TRBJ2-1, with 7 bases identical to TRBD2. The CDR3 consists of 13 residues. V shed 6 bases and J 8 bases; nucleotides not matched to a gene: 7. In DNA, the CDR3 is TGTGCCAGCAGGCGGGGGAACGAGGATGAGCAGTTCTTC. Translated, it gives CASRRGNEDEQFF.

This chain uses TRBV23-1 with TRBJ1-5; the D gene is possibly TRBD1 (6 bases). TRBV23-1 carries the ORF label, with uncertain function. This CDR3 region has 14 residues. V lost 6 bases and J 7 bases, leaving 16 bases between the germline ends. CDR3 loop: CASRHIKGEQPQHF. Here the CDR3 DNA reads TGCGCCAGCAGGCACATTAAGGGGGAACAGCCCCAGCATTTT.

The chain joins TRBV5-1 to TRBJ2-5, with 7 nucleotides matching TRBD2. Germline V gene sequence: CDR1 SGHRS, CDR2 YFSETQ. The CDR3 extends over 15 amino acids. After removal of 0 bases from V and 5 bases from J, the junction contained 7 bases not matched to a gene. In nucleotides, the CDR3 is TGCGCCAGCAGCTTGGGTACTGGCGGGAGCGAGACCCAGTACTTC. Its protein product is CASSLGTGGSETQYF.

The V and J genes are TRBV6-5 and TRBJ2-1, with D possibly TRBD2 on 6 matching bases. This CDR3 has 12 amino acids. With 6 bases removed from V and 7 bases from J, the gap between germline ends came to 10 bases. Germline V gene sequence: CDR1 MNHEY, CDR2 SVGAGI. CDR3 nucleotide sequence: TGTGCCAGCAGGACTAGACGGAATGAGCAGTTCTTC. It codes for CASRTRRNEQFF.

V gene TRBV7-3 combines with J gene TRBJ2-2, with D tentatively TRBD2 (6 bases). The germline gives CDR1 SGHTA, CDR2 FQGTGA. CDR3 length: 16 amino acids. V was trimmed by 4 bases and J by 1 base, leaving 13 bases between them. The CDR3 is CASSSRGAMNTGELFF. The CDR3 DNA reads TGTGCCAGCAGCTCCCGCGGGGCCATGAACACCGGGGAGCTGTTTTTT.

The chain uses TRBV6-5 and TRBJ2-7; D possibly corresponds to TRBD1 (5 bases). CDR1 is MNHEY and CDR2 is SVGAGI in the germline V gene. The V gene lost 4 bases and the J gene lost 0 bases, with 16 bases spanning the gap. This CDR3 comprises 16 residues. CDR3 nucleotide sequence: TGTGCCAGCAGTTCCACAGGATCTAAGAGCTCCTACGAGCAGTACTTC. Its protein is CASSSTGSKSSYEQYF.

This clone was seen a single time. The gene calls are TRBV28 and TRBJ1-1; D is ambiguous. Germline V gene lookup returns CDR1 MDHEN and CDR2 SYDVKM. CDR3 length equals 14 residues. The V gene lost 5 bases and the J gene lost 6 bases, with 16 bases spanning the gap. Here the CDR3 reads CASSRTGKRSEAFF. DNA of the CDR3: TGTGCCAGCAGTCGGACGGGAAAAAGGTCTGAAGCTTTCTTT.

The V and J genes are TRBV4-3 and TRBJ2-7; 11 bases agree with TRBD2. After removal of 3 bases from V and 5 bases from J, the junction contained 9 bases not matched to a gene. CDR3 length equals 16 residues. From germline, CDR1 is LGHNA and CDR2 YSLEER. This chain's CDR3 is CASSQALLAGGDEQYF. The CDR3 DNA is TGCGCCAGCAGCCAGGCTCTTCTAGCGGGGGGTGACGAGCAGTACTTC.

The chain carries TRBV5-1 and TRBJ1-1, with a possible D match to TRBD1 (5 bases). The CDR3 length is 15 residues. Germline V lookup: CDR1 SGHRS, CDR2 YFSETQ. V lost 4 bases and J lost 3, with 16 bases in between. CDR3 loop: CASSVIRPGDTEAFF. CDR3 nucleotides: TGCGCCAGCAGCGTAATACGACCGGGGGACACTGAAGCTTTCTTT.

The table lists this clone with a few counts. This sequence joins TRBV5-4 and TRBJ2-2, with 7 bases fitting TRBD2. The CDR3 covers 16 residues. Trimming cost V 6 bases and J 5 bases; bases outside gene matches: 13. The germline CDR1 and CDR2 sequences are SGHNT and YYREEE (reference sequence). The CDR3 DNA reads as TGTGCCAGCACGCTGGGGCGGGGGAAAGGGACCGGGGAGCTGTTTTTT. It is translated as CASTLGRGKGTGELFF.

To note about this clone: Other nucleotide sequences in the sample specify the same CDR3. The gene calls are TRBV19 and TRBJ1-5, with D unclear. The germline V and J ends were trimmed by 2 bases and 4 bases, with 6 bases remaining between them. The CDR3 consists of 13 residues. Germline V gives CDR1 LNHDA, CDR2 SQIVND (reference sequence). The CDR3 DNA reads as TGTGCCAGTAGTATACCGGGAAATCAGCCCCAGCATTTT. It yields the protein CASSIPGNQPQHF.

The rearrangement links TRBV5-6 to TRBJ1-2, with a tentative D call TRBD1 (5 bases). The CDR3 length is 14 residues. The germline CDR1 and CDR2 sequences are SGHDT and YYEEEE. The germline V and J ends were trimmed by 0 bases and 3 bases, with 9 bases remaining between them. Here the CDR3 DNA reads TGTGCCAGCAGCTTGGATTCAGGGTACTATGGCTACACCTTC. Translation gives CASSLDSGYYGYTF.

The chain carries TRBV27 and TRBJ1-5; possible D gene TRBD1, 5 bases. The CDR3 runs 14 residues. The germline CDR1 and CDR2 sequences are MNHEY and SMNVEV (reference sequence). The V and J ends lost 3 bases and 1 base respectively, with 7 bases between them. CDR3 region: CASSFRQSNQPQHF. CDR3 sequence (DNA): TGTGCCAGCAGTTTTCGACAGAGCAATCAGCCCCAGCATTTT.

CDR3: CASSLDGGSGELFF. Here the CDR3 DNA reads TGCGCCAGCAGCTTGGATGGGGGGTCCGGGGAGCTGTTTTTT. The chain couples TRBV5-1 to TRBJ2-2; D is possibly TRBD2 (6 bases). Germline V gene data show CDR1 as SGHRS and CDR2 as YFSETQ. The V end was cut by 0 bases, the J end by 6 bases, with 9 bases between. The CDR3 covers 14 residues. The variable domain in full, with the rest retrieved from reference TRBV5-1 and TRBJ2-2, is KAGVTQTPRYLIKTRGQQVTLSCSPISGHRSVSWYQQTPGQGLQFLFEYFSETQRNKGNFPGRFSGRQFSNSRSEMNVSTLELGDSALYLCASSLDGGSGELFFGEGSRLTVL.

The chain links TRBV24-1 to TRBJ2-7, with TRBD1 matching over 7 bases. Germline values: CDR1 KGHDR, CDR2 SFDVKD. The CDR3 has 15 amino acids. Trimming took 2 bases from V and 2 from J; bases not matched to a gene: 5. The DNA of the CDR3 is TGTGCCACCAGTGATTCCGGGACAGACACCTACGAGCAGTACTTC. Protein: CATSDSGTDTYEQYF.